The 32 T cell receptor beta chains listed next were all sequenced from one sample in a study of cytomegalovirus exposure and HLA in healthy donors. The PCR was carried out with 60 Vbeta primers and 13 Jbeta primers. Assay used: immunoSEQ multiplex PCR; TCRdb lists only in-frame clones, some missing. The table records about 110,000 clones, around 79% of them present only once. Sequenced input: PBMCs. The receptors derive from a woman aged 25 to 39 in good health and CMV-seronegative.

The chain uses TRBV7-9 and TRBJ1-4; D gene ambiguous. Trimming stripped 1 base from V and 8 bases from J, with 20 bases between. The germline V gene encodes CDR1 SEHNR and CDR2 FQNEAQ (reference sequence). The length of the CDR3 is 17 residues. For the CDR3, the DNA is TGTGCCAGCAGCTTAGAGCGAGGCGCCATCGACGACGAAAAACTGTTTTTT. It codes for CASSLERGAIDDEKLFF.

V usage is TRBV27 and J usage is TRBJ1-1; unclear D gene. Germline V gene lookup returns CDR1 MNHEY and CDR2 SMNVEV (reference sequence). Trimming stripped 4 bases from V and 0 bases from J, with 9 bases between. The CDR3 totals 14 residues. Here the CDR3 reads CASSWGGMNTEAFF. The CDR3 nucleotides are TGTGCCAGCAGTTGGGGAGGGATGAACACTGAAGCTTTCTTT.

V gene TRBV30 combines with J gene TRBJ1-4; perhaps TRBD1 as D (6 bases). V lost 7 bases, J lost 7 bases, and 13 bases lay in between. Germline-derived CDR1 and CDR2 are GTSNPN and SVGIG (reference sequence). This CDR3 region has 12 residues. As DNA, the CDR3 is TGTGCCTCTTCTCGGGGGGCTGAAAAACTGTTTTTT. Translation gives CASSRGAEKLFF.

This clone has more than one count but fewer than ten. CDR3 in DNA: TGTGCCAGCAGTTACTCGTCCAGACAAAATGAAAAACTGTTTTTT. As protein: CASSYSSRQNEKLFF. The chain links TRBV6-6 to TRBJ1-4; D gene unclear. Germline values: CDR1 MNHNY, CDR2 SVGAGI (reference sequence). There are 15 residues in the CDR3. V shed 0 bases and J shed 5 bases, with 10 bases lying between them.

The chain recombines TRBV10-3 with TRBJ2-7, with TRBD2 matching over 7 bases. This CDR3 is 14 amino acids long. Trimming took 6 bases from V and 4 from J; bases not matched to a gene: 9. The germline CDR1 and CDR2 sequences are ENHRY and SYGVKD. The CDR3 sequence is CAIRSAGELYEQYF. The CDR3 nucleotides read TGTGCCATCAGGTCGGCGGGAGAGCTTTACGAGCAGTACTTC.

V usage is TRBV29-1 and J usage is TRBJ2-7, with D possibly being TRBD2 (5 bases). Per the germline V gene, CDR1 is SQVTM and CDR2 is ANQGSEA. This CDR3 has 14 residues. The V gene lost 1 base and the J gene lost 4 bases, with 14 bases spanning the gap. The CDR3 sequence: CSVEGGPGLYEQYF. Here the CDR3 DNA reads TGCAGCGTTGAAGGAGGTCCCGGACTTTACGAGCAGTACTTC.

This clone was counted only a few times. This sequence joins TRBV7-2 and TRBJ1-5; tentatively, D is TRBD1 (5 bases). The CDR3 consists of 14 residues. Looked up from germline, CDR1 is SGHTA and CDR2 is FQGNSA. V lost 5 bases, J lost 4 bases, and 12 bases lay in between. DNA for the CDR3: TGTGCCAGCAGCGCGGGGACTGGGAATCAGCCCCAGCATTTT. This sequence encodes CASSAGTGNQPQHF.

The chain recombines TRBV30 with TRBJ1-5; maybe TRBD1 (6 bases). Germline V gives CDR1 GTSNPN, CDR2 SVGIG (reference sequence). V lost 4 bases to trimming and J lost 4 bases, with 11 bases between them. The CDR3 length is 13 residues. The CDR3 sequence: CAWTPDRNQPQHF. DNA of the CDR3: TGTGCCTGGACCCCGGACAGAAATCAGCCCCAGCATTTT. The whole variable domain, filled in from reference TRBV30 and TRBJ1-5, reads SQTIHQWPATLVQPVGSPLSLECTVEGTSNPNLYWYRQAAGRGLQLLFYSVGIGQISSEVPQNLSASRPQDRQFILSSKKLLLSDSGFYLCAWTPDRNQPQHFGDGTRLSIL.

V is TRBV25-1 and J is TRBJ1-1; 7 bases align to TRBD1. There are 13 residues in the CDR3. Trimming took 5 bases from V and 6 from J; bases not matched to a gene: 6. Germline values: CDR1 MGHDK, CDR2 SYGVNS. As DNA, the CDR3 is TGTGCCAGCAGTTTCACAGGGGCCCCTGAAGCTTTCTTT. Protein product: CASSFTGAPEAFF.

J is TRBJ2-7 and V is TRBV30, with TRBD1 identical over 8 bases. The CDR3 is 12 residues long. Germline CDR1 reads GTSNPN; CDR2 reads SVGIG (reference sequence). V shed 7 bases and J 2 bases; nucleotides not matched to a gene: 4. The CDR3 is CASAGGPYEQYF. In DNA form, the CDR3 reads TGTGCCTCTGCAGGGGGCCCCTACGAGCAGTACTTC. Filled out from reference TRBV30 and TRBJ2-7, the complete variable domain reads SQTIHQWPATLVQPVGSPLSLECTVEGTSNPNLYWYRQAAGRGLQLLFYSVGIGQISSEVPQNLSASRPQDRQFILSSKKLLLSDSGFYLCASAGGPYEQYFGPGTRLTVT.

The chain has TRBV28 and TRBJ2-1; 10 positions agree with TRBD1. This CDR3 is built from 15 residues. V shed 6 bases, J shed 7 bases, and the junction held 9 bases outside the gene matches. Germline CDR1 and CDR2: MDHEN and SYDVKM. The CDR3: CASRPRGQGVNEQFF. The CDR3 nucleotides read TGTGCCAGCAGACCCCGTGGACAGGGGGTTAATGAGCAGTTCTTC.

V and J are TRBV29-1 and TRBJ1-1; D perhaps matches TRBD1 (5 bases). Germline V gene sequence: CDR1 SQVTM, CDR2 ANQGSEA. The CDR3 covers 12 residues. Trimming stripped 7 bases from V and 4 bases from J, with 13 bases between. This chain's CDR3 is CSAGGGITEAFF. The CDR3 DNA reads TGCAGCGCCGGGGGGGGGATCACTGAAGCTTTCTTT.

The V and J genes are TRBV7-9 and TRBJ1-1, with D possibly TRBD1 on 6 matching bases. The germline V gene encodes CDR1 SEHNR and CDR2 FQNEAQ (reference sequence). V dropped 1 base and J dropped 8 bases, with 17 bases sitting between them. CDR3 length: 15 residues. DNA for the CDR3: TGTGCCAGCAGCTTAGGGGCCAGGGGTATCCCCGAAGCTTTCTTT. Amino acid sequence: CASSLGARGIPEAFF.

V gene TRBV27 combines with J gene TRBJ2-7; 9 bases align to TRBD1. CDR1 is MNHEY and CDR2 is SMNVEV in the germline V gene (reference sequence). V lost 5 bases and J lost 3; bases outside the gene matches: 5. CDR3 size: 14 residues. The CDR3: CASSAGTGYYEQYF. In DNA, the CDR3 is TGTGCCAGCAGTGCTGGGACAGGGTACTACGAGCAGTACTTC.

The chain links TRBV5-6 to TRBJ1-5, with D perhaps TRBD1 (5 bases). CDR1 is SGHDT, CDR2 YYEEEE, per germline. Trimming stripped 3 bases from V and 4 bases from J, with 11 bases between. The CDR3 has 14 residues. CDR3 sequence (DNA): TGTGCCAGCAGCTCTGGACGGGGGAATCAGCCCCAGCATTTT. Protein sequence: CASSSGRGNQPQHF.

This clone was observed a handful of times. V and J are TRBV2 and TRBJ2-5, with D maybe TRBD1 (5 bases). Looked up from germline, CDR1 is SNHLY and CDR2 is FYNNEI. Deletions cut 7 bases from V and 5 bases from J, with 23 bases between. The length of the CDR3 is 16 residues. In DNA, the CDR3 is TGTGCCAGCACCCCAGGTACTTCCAGGGTGAGGGAGACCCAGTACTTC. Protein product: CASTPGTSRVRETQYF.

The DNA for the CDR3 is TGTGCCAGCAGCACTCAGGGGGGGACAGGTTTACGGAACACCATATATTTT. It encodes CASSTQGGTGLRNTIYF. V gene TRBV9 combines with J gene TRBJ1-3; the match to TRBD1 covers 8 bases. The CDR3 is 17 residues long. CDR1 and CDR2 from the germline V gene are SGDLS and YYNGEE. V was pared by 4 bases and J by 7 bases, with 16 bases of the junction left unmatched. Combining the CDR3 with reference TRBV9 and TRBJ1-3 gives the whole variable domain DSGVTQTPKHLITATGQRVTLRCSPRSGDLSVYWYQQSLDQGLQFLIQYYNGEERAKGNILERFSAQQFPDLHSELNLSSLELGDSALYFCASSTQGGTGLRNTIYFGEGSWLTVV.

The chain uses TRBV7-8 and TRBJ1-5; 7 nucleotides agree with TRBD1. Germline-derived CDR1 and CDR2 are SGHVS and FQNEAQ. The CDR3 sequence is 15 residues long. J gave up 4 bases and V 5 bases, and 8 bases lay outside the gene matches. CDR3 coding DNA: TGTGCCAGCAGCACACGGACAGGAGATAATCAGCCCCAGCATTTT. Amino acids: CASSTRTGDNQPQHF. Together with reference TRBV7-8 and TRBJ1-5, the CDR3 gives the full variable domain: GAGVSQSPRYKVAKRGQDVALRCDPISGHVSLFWYQQALGQGPEFLTYFQNEAQLDKSGLPSDRFFAERPEGSVSTLKIQRTQQEDSAVYLCASSTRTGDNQPQHFGDGTRLSIL.

This chain connects TRBV11-3 to TRBJ2-2; TRBD2 matches 7 bases. V lost 3 bases to trimming and J lost 5 bases; unmatched junction nucleotides: 3. This CDR3 region has 14 residues. Germline V gene data show CDR1 as SGHNT and CDR2 as YENEEA. The CDR3: CASSFGGNTGELFF. For the CDR3, the DNA is TGTGCCAGCAGCTTCGGGGGGAATACCGGGGAGCTGTTTTTT.

This clone was counted between two and nine times. The rearrangement links TRBV2 to TRBJ1-2; 11 nucleotides match TRBD1. The CDR3 has 14 residues. The V and J ends lost 6 bases and 4 bases, in that order; junction bases with no gene match: 4. Looked up from germline, CDR1 is SNHLY and CDR2 is FYNNEI. The CDR3 region has the DNA TGTGCCAGCAGGGCCGGGACAGGGGGCTATGGCTACACCTTC. Protein product: CASRAGTGGYGYTF.

The chain joins TRBV6-6 to TRBJ1-2, with D perhaps TRBD1 (5 bases). The length of the CDR3 is 12 residues. Germline V gene data show CDR1 as MNHNY and CDR2 as SVGAGI (reference sequence). Trimming cost V 7 bases and J 8 bases, with 14 bases left between them. In DNA form, the CDR3 reads TGTGCCAGCACAACAGGTCTCGACGGCTACACCTTC. Amino acids: CASTTGLDGYTF.

V is TRBV5-1 and J is TRBJ2-6, with no clear D. Trimming removed 4 bases from V and 0 bases from J, with 8 bases in between. Looked up from germline, CDR1 is SGHRS and CDR2 is YFSETQ. CDR3 length equals 15 residues. The CDR3 loop is CASSGQASGANVLTF. The CDR3 DNA reads TGCGCCAGCAGCGGCCAGGCCTCTGGGGCCAACGTCCTGACTTTC.

This clone was counted a few times. This chain joins TRBV11-1 and TRBJ2-7; 11 nucleotides line up with TRBD2. V shed 6 bases and J 6 bases; nucleotides not matched to a gene: 7. This CDR3 is 14 amino acids long. The germline gives CDR1 SGHAT, CDR2 FQDESV (reference sequence). The CDR3 DNA is TGTGCCAGCAGTGTACTAGCGGGAGAGGGCGAGCAGTACTTC. This gives the protein CASSVLAGEGEQYF. Based on the CDR3 plus reference TRBV11-1 and TRBJ2-7, the full variable domain is EAEVAQSPRYKITEKSQAVAFWCDPISGHATLYWYRQILGQGPELLVQFQDESVVDDSQLPKDRFSAERLKGVDSTLKIQPAELGDSAMYLCASSVLAGEGEQYFGPGTRLTVT.

The chain links TRBV28 to TRBJ1-5; 8 bases line up with TRBD1. This CDR3 contains 15 residues. The trim removed 2 bases at V and 7 bases at J, leaving 7 bases unmatched. Germline lookup yields CDR1 MDHEN and CDR2 SYDVKM. CDR3 DNA sequence: TGTGCCAGCAGTTTAATCGGACAGGGCGGACAGCCCCAGCATTTT. It codes for CASSLIGQGGQPQHF.

This clone was found a few times. The chain carries TRBV19 and TRBJ1-1; 7 positions agree with TRBD1. V lost 4 bases, J lost 0 bases, and 2 bases stayed unmatched. Germline assignment: CDR1 LNHDA and CDR2 SQIVND (reference sequence). The CDR3 spans 14 residues. CDR3 amino acids: CASSRDSLNTEAFF. CDR3 coding DNA: TGTGCCAGTAGTAGGGACAGCTTGAACACTGAAGCTTTCTTT. The full variable domain, in which reference TRBV19 and TRBJ1-1 provide the parts outside the CDR3, is DGGITQSPKYLFRKEGQNVTLSCEQNLNHDAMYWYRQDPGQGLRLIYYSQIVNDFQKGDIAEGYSVSREKKESFPLTVTSAQKNPTAFYLCASSRDSLNTEAFFGQGTRLTVV.

As regards this clone: One junction end does not reproduce the germline sequence, and a read error may be involved. This chain joins TRBV2 and TRBJ1-6; 7 bases match TRBD1. The germline V gene has CDR1 SNHLY and CDR2 FYNNEI. This CDR3 region has 13 residues. This CDR3 is CASSTGLNSPLYF. In DNA, the CDR3 is TGTGCCAGCTCGACAGGGCTAAATTCACCCCTCTACTTT.

As for this clone: No conserved phenylalanine or tryptophan is present at the end of the CDR3, so a read error is the likely explanation. This sequence joins TRBV9 and TRBJ1-2, with D possibly matching TRBD1 (6 bases). The CDR3 loop spans 15 amino acids. V lost 3 bases and J 8 bases, leaving 20 bases between the germline ends. The germline gives CDR1 SGDLS, CDR2 YYNGEE. In DNA form, the CDR3 reads TGTGCCAGCAGCGATTCCCGAGGGGGTACGGGAGGCTACACCGTC. It is translated as CASSDSRGGTGGYTV.

V and J are TRBV6-1 and TRBJ2-1, with 9 bases lining up with TRBD2. The CDR3 has 15 residues. Trimming took 2 bases from V and 4 from J; bases not matched to a gene: 3. Germline V CDR1 and CDR2: MNHNS, SASEGT. CDR3 sequence (DNA): TGTGCCAGCAGTGAACTAGCGGGAAAGTACAATGAGCAGTTCTTC. Translating gives CASSELAGKYNEQFF.

V usage is TRBV5-1 and J usage is TRBJ2-7; 7 positions match TRBD1. In germline, CDR1 is SGHRS, CDR2 YFSETQ. This CDR3 is built from 13 residues. J was trimmed by 6 bases and V by 4 bases; bases with no gene match: 7. As DNA, the CDR3 is TGCGCCAGCAGCCCACCGGACAGGACCGAGCAGTACTTC. Amino acid sequence: CASSPPDRTEQYF.

This chain links TRBV13 with TRBJ2-7, with 7 bases that match TRBD1. Trimming removed 1 base from V and 6 bases from J; junction bases left unmatched: 21. CDR1 is PRHDT and CDR2 is FYEKMQ in the germline V gene (reference sequence). CDR3 length: 19 residues. CDR3 DNA: TGTGCCAGCAGCTTAGCGTTCCTGCGGCAGGGGGAGACCGTAGGCGAGCAGTACTTC. Translated: CASSLAFLRQGETVGEQYF.

The V gene is TRBV20-1, the J gene TRBJ2-7; D may be TRBD1 (6 bases). Germline-derived CDR1 and CDR2 are DFQATT and SNEGSKA (reference sequence). The CDR3 totals 11 residues. Trimming cost V 6 bases and J 6 bases, with 12 bases left between them. CDR3 bases: TGCAGTGCCCGACAGGATGGCGAGCAGTACTTC. It codes for CSARQDGEQYF.

This chain joins TRBV7-9 and TRBJ1-1; 8 nucleotides agree with TRBD1. The CDR3 consists of 13 residues. The J segment lost 8 bases and the V segment lost 5 bases, leaving 7 bases of the junction unmatched. Germline assignment: CDR1 SEHNR and CDR2 FQNEAQ (reference sequence). The CDR3: CASSQHGTGEAFF. CDR3 nucleotide sequence: TGTGCCAGCAGCCAACACGGGACAGGCGAAGCTTTCTTT.